Listed below are T cell receptor beta chains from one sample, sequenced in a study of cytomegalovirus exposure and HLA in healthy donors. Profiling relied on immunoSEQ multiplex PCR, and the TCRdb table lists in-frame clones only, not all of them. The table shows around 230,000 clones, with about 90% occurring only once. Sequences were obtained from PBMCs. All receptors derive from a woman in her twenties or thirties in good health and CMV-seropositive. The CDR3 runs from the conserved cysteine through the conserved F or W. Each record gives: V gene, J gene, D gene, CDR3 protein, CDR3 DNA. D genes are given only for firm matches.

TRBV7-9,TRBJ2-2,TRBD1,CASSLGGVFTGELFF,TGTGCCAGCAGCCTAGGGGGCGTATTCACCGGGGAGCTGTTTTTT
TRBV5-1,TRBJ2-5,TRBD2,CASRDTLAGGEQETQYF,TGCGCCAGCAGGGACACCCTAGCGGGAGGGGAACAAGAGACCCAGTACTTC
TRBV27,TRBJ2-1,.,CASSFSSLNEQFF,TGTGCCAGCAGTTTTAGTTCTCTCAATGAGCAGTTCTTC
TRBV27,TRBJ2-3,TRBD2,CASSALAGVVDTQYF,TGTGCCAGCAGTGCACTAGCGGGAGTCGTAGATACGCAGTATTTT
TRBV11-2,TRBJ2-1,TRBD2,CASSLDPPASGRNYNEQFF,TGTGCCAGCAGCTTAGATCCACCGGCTAGCGGGAGGAACTACAATGAGCAGTTCTTC
TRBV7-2,TRBJ2-1,.,CASSLSETYWAQFF,TGTGCCAGCAGCTTAAGTGAGACGTATTGGGCGCAGTTCTTC
TRBV6-5,TRBJ1-3,.,CASRGAGNTIYF,TGTGCCAGCAGGGGGGCAGGAAACACCATATATTTT
TRBV30,TRBJ1-2,.,CAWSVHTISGYTF,TGTGCCTGGAGTGTACACACTATTTCTGGCTACACCTTC
TRBV7-2,TRBJ2-7,.,CASSLRQGIWQYF,TGTGCCAGCAGCTTGCGCCAGGGGATTTGGCAGTACTTC
TRBV18,TRBJ2-2,TRBD2,CASSPSSGGAGELFF,TGTGCCAGCTCACCATCTTCGGGAGGGGCCGGGGAGCTGTTTTTT
TRBV12-5,TRBJ2-7,TRBD1,CASGLGTKDRVGRGEQYF,TGTGCTAGTGGTTTGGGAACCAAAGACAGGGTTGGCCGGGGCGAGCAGTACTTC
TRBV10-1,TRBJ2-1,TRBD2,CSASGLGGNEQFF,TGCTCTGCTAGCGGGCTGGGGGGCAATGAGCAGTTCTTC
TRBV7-2,TRBJ1-4,TRBD1,CASSSYSGTGGEKLFF,TGTGCCAGCAGCTCGTATTCCGGGACAGGTGGCGAAAAACTGTTTTTT
TRBV12-5,TRBJ2-2,TRBD2,CASGPLTSGADTGELFF,TGTGCTAGTGGTCCCCTGACTAGCGGGGCTGACACCGGGGAGCTGTTTTTT
TRBV29-1,TRBJ1-2,TRBD1,CSVYTGVYGYTF,TGCAGCGTCTATACAGGGGTCTATGGCTACACCTTC
TRBV5-1,TRBJ2-4,TRBD1,CASSAWTGGNIQYF,TGCGCCAGCAGCGCCTGGACAGGGGGTAACATTCAGTACTTC
TRBV10-2,TRBJ2-4,TRBD2,CASSGGTSGNIAKNIQYF,TGCGCCAGCAGTGGAGGGACTAGCGGGAACATAGCCAAAAACATTCAGTACTTC
TRBV11-2,TRBJ2-7,.,CASTLTSSSYEQYF,TGTGCCAGTACCCTGACATCAAGCTCCTACGAGCAGTACTTC
TRBV29-1,TRBJ1-1,TRBD1,CSAAQGAGTEAFF,TGCAGCGCCGCGCAGGGGGCGGGAACTGAAGCTTTCTTT
TRBV5-4,TRBJ1-2,.,CASSSAWGGSYGYTF,TGTGCCAGCAGCTCCGCCTGGGGGGGCAGCTATGGCTACACCTTC
TRBV19,TRBJ2-7,TRBD2,CASSLRTSGYEQYF,TGTGCCAGTAGTCTTCGGACTAGCGGATACGAGCAGTACTTC
TRBV15,TRBJ2-7,.,CATSREEVTLFEQYF,TGTGCCACCAGCAGAGAGGAGGTCACCCTCTTCGAGCAGTACTTC
TRBV2,TRBJ2-2,TRBD2,CASSEVSVGLAGGSGTGELFF,TGTGCCAGCAGTGAAGTGTCAGTGGGACTAGCGGGGGGATCGGGCACCGGGGAGCTGTTTTTT